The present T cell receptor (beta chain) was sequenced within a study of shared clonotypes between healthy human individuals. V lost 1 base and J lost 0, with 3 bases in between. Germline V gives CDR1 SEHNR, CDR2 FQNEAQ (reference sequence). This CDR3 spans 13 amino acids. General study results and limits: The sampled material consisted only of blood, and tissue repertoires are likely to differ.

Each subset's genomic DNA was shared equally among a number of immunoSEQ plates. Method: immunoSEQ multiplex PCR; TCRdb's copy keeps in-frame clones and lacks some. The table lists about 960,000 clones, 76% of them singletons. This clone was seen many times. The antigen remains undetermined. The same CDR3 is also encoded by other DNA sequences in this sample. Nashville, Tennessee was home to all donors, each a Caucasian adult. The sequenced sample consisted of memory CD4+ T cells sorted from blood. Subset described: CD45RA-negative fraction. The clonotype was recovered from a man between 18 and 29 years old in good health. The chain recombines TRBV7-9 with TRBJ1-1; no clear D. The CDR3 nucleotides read TGTGCCAGCAGCTTAGATATGAACACTGAAGCTTTCTTT. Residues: CASSLDMNTEAFF.